The rows below give T cell receptor beta chains drawn from one sample of a study of T-cell reconstitution after alpha-beta-depleted transplantation in children. TCRdb redid the calling of the PCR reads with MiXCR, one entry per CDR3 protein. The sample includes 480,000 or so distinct CDR3 sequences, under 12% of them seen just once. The sample in question was PBMCs, obtained before TCRalphabeta/CD19-depleted stem cell transplant. The receptor source for this set is a child aged 2-15 years with inherited bone marrow failure, due to receive a stem cell transplant. The CDR3 runs from the conserved cysteine through the conserved F or W. The D gene is left open where the match is weak. Clone sizes are given selectively: once, few, many, or a class where the clone is expanded.

D gene	V gene	clone size	J gene	CDR3 protein	CDR3 DNA
TRBD1	TRBV6-5	-	TRBJ2-1	CASSYSVGQVYNEQFF	TGTGCCAGCAGTTACTCGGTGGGACAGGTCTACAATGAGCAGTTCTTC
-	TRBV6-1	many	TRBJ1-5	CASRDSGGDNQPQHF	TGTGCCAGCAGAGATAGTGGAGGGGACAATCAGCCCCAGCATTTT
-	TRBV29-1	many	TRBJ1-1	CSLRRGTEAFF	TGCAGCCTAAGGAGGGGGACTGAAGCTTTCTTT
-	TRBV4-3	few	TRBJ1-6	CASSQDQQGSSPLHF	TGCGCCAGCAGCCAAGATCAGCAGGGTAGTTCACCCCTCCACTTT
-	TRBV9	many	TRBJ2-2	CASSVVPTNTGELFF	TGTGCCAGCAGCGTAGTACCTACGAACACCGGGGAGCTGTTTTTT
TRBD2	TRBV6-5	many	TRBJ2-5	CASSYEREGLQLTQYF	TGTGCCAGCAGTTACGAGCGGGAGGGCCTACAATTGACCCAGTACTTC
-	TRBV5-4	many	TRBJ2-7	CASSPAGLSEQYF	TGTGCCAGCAGCCCAGCTGGTTTGTCGGAGCAGTACTTC
-	TRBV5-1	-	TRBJ2-1	CASTLGEILNEQFF	TGCGCCAGCACCCTCGGGGAGATCCTCAATGAGCAGTTCTTC
-	TRBV27	many	TRBJ2-1	CASSTGDEQFF	TGTGCCAGCAGTACGGGAGATGAGCAGTTCTTC
-	TRBV30	-	TRBJ2-7	CAWSGGYEQYF	TGTGCCTGGAGTGGCGGATACGAGCAGTACTTC
-	TRBV7-9	-	TRBJ2-4	CASSSQRVGAGQNIQYF	TGTGCCAGCAGCTCCCAACGCGTGGGGGCGGGCCAAAACATTCAGTACTTC
TRBD1	TRBV6-1	many	TRBJ2-7	CASSAADREYEQYF	TGTGCCAGCAGTGCCGCGGACAGGGAATACGAGCAGTACTTC
-	TRBV7-2	few	TRBJ1-5	CASSPRTGNDQPQHF	TGTGCCAGCAGCCCCCGAACAGGTAACGATCAGCCCCAGCATTTT
-	TRBV12-2	once	TRBJ2-7	CASRLGLVRTSGSYEQYF	TGTGCAAGTCGCTTAGGCCTCGTGCGGACTAGCGGGAGTTACGAGCAGTACTTC
TRBD1	TRBV28	many	TRBJ2-1	CASSYRGRRDNEQFF	TGTGCCAGCAGTTACAGGGGGCGCCGGGACAATGAGCAGTTCTTC
TRBD2	TRBV20-1	-	TRBJ2-6	CSATPSGSSGANVLTF	TGCAGTGCCACGCCTAGCGGGAGCTCTGGGGCCAACGTCCTGACTTTC
TRBD2	TRBV12-3/TRBV12-4	many	TRBJ2-1	CASIPSGNSYNEQFF	TGTGCCAGCATCCCTAGCGGGAACTCCTACAATGAGCAGTTCTTC
-	TRBV15	few	TRBJ2-6	CATSRGRSGANVLTF	TGTGCCACCAGCCGGGGCCGCTCTGGGGCCAACGTCCTGACTTTC
TRBD2	TRBV4-1	many	TRBJ2-7	CASSQDSRTSGISEQYF	TGCGCCAGCAGCCAAGATTCCCGGACTAGCGGAATTTCCGAGCAGTACTTC
TRBD1	TRBV28	many	TRBJ1-2	CASALGGNYGYTF	TGTGCCAGCGCCTTAGGGGGCAACTATGGCTACACCTTC
-	TRBV9	-	TRBJ2-3	CASSVFSGAPDTQYF	TGTGCCAGCAGCGTTTTTAGCGGAGCTCCAGATACGCAGTATTTT
TRBD1	TRBV28	many	TRBJ1-1	CASSSDRGSTEAFF	TGTGCCAGCAGTTCGGACAGGGGTTCCACTGAAGCTTTCTTT
-	TRBV7-2	-	TRBJ2-7	CASSSVTGSEQYF	TGTGCCAGCAGCTCGGTGACAGGAAGCGAGCAGTACTTC
-	TRBV27	many	TRBJ2-5	CASSGAWAGAQETQYF	TGTGCCAGCAGTGGAGCGTGGGCGGGGGCCCAAGAGACCCAGTACTTC
-	TRBV4-3	many	TRBJ1-2	CASSQDWSTEELFGYTF	TGCGCCAGCAGCCAAGATTGGTCGACAGAGGAACTCTTTGGCTACACCTTC
-	TRBV11-2	many	TRBJ2-1	CASSPRADNEQFF	TGTGCCAGCAGCCCCAGAGCGGACAATGAGCAGTTCTTC
-	TRBV29-1	few	TRBJ2-7	CSAYVRPRYEQYF	TGCAGCGCGTACGTGAGGCCCCGCTACGAGCAGTACTTC
TRBD2	TRBV28	-	TRBJ2-2	CASQRTSTGELFF	TGTGCCAGTCAACGGACTAGCACCGGGGAGCTGTTTTTT
TRBD2	TRBV5-4	-	TRBJ2-1	CASRPHATREGFF	TGTGCCAGCAGGCCACATGCAACTAGGGAGGGGTTCTTC
TRBD2	TRBV7-2	-	TRBJ2-7	CASSASGRALYEQYF	TGTGCCAGCAGTGCTAGCGGGAGGGCCCTCTACGAGCAGTACTTC
-	TRBV9	-	TRBJ1-6	CASSVGSSRGENSPLHF	TGTGCCAGCAGCGTAGGGTCGAGTAGGGGGGAGAATTCACCCCTCCACTTT
-	TRBV4-1	many	TRBJ1-6	CASSQDPRGGQSSYNSPLHF	TGCGCCAGCAGCCAAGATCCCCGTGGCGGACAGAGCTCCTATAATTCACCCCTCCACTTT
TRBD1	TRBV23-1	many	TRBJ2-7	CASSQLLTGRDEQYF	TGCGCCAGCAGTCAATTACTGACAGGGCGCGACGAGCAGTACTTC
-	TRBV30	many	TRBJ1-1	CAWNWDRLSGEAFF	TGTGCCTGGAATTGGGACCGGCTCTCGGGGGAAGCTTTCTTT
-	TRBV29-1	many	TRBJ2-2	CSIQPNTGELFF	TGCAGCATTCAACCGAACACCGGGGAGCTGTTTTTT
-	TRBV4-3	-	TRBJ2-5	CASSQVEGLMETQYF	TGCGCCAGCAGCCAGGTCGAGGGGCTCATGGAGACCCAGTACTTC
TRBD2	TRBV18	few	TRBJ2-1	CASSQGLAEADNEQFF	TGTGCCAGCTCGCAGGGACTAGCGGAGGCTGACAATGAGCAGTTCTTC
-	TRBV7-2	many	TRBJ2-7	CASSLDRGPSYEQYF	TGTGCCAGCAGCTTAGATCGGGGTCCCTCCTACGAGCAGTACTTC
-	TRBV6-2/TRBV6-3	many	TRBJ2-2	CASSFRTLGELFF	TGTGCCAGCAGTTTTCGGACTCTCGGGGAGCTGTTTTTT
TRBD1	TRBV5-1	few	TRBJ2-2	CASRQGDTGELFF	TGCGCCAGCCGACAGGGGGACACCGGGGAGCTGTTTTTT
TRBD1	TRBV7-9	-	TRBJ1-3	CASSLDRESSGNTIYF	TGTGCCAGCAGCCTGGACAGGGAGAGCTCTGGAAACACCATATATTTT